The 8 T cell receptor beta chains presented below share a single source sample, sequenced in a study of shared clonotypes between healthy human individuals. Data came from immunoSEQ multiplex PCR; TCRdb stores just in-frame clones and leaves some out. The sample has a few hundred thousand clones; less than 80% are singletons. Sequencing was carried out using PBMCs. The receptors stem from a woman in her thirties or forties in good health. Some clones in this sample may be carry-over from other donors' samples.

This clone turned up a few times. The chain carries TRBV18 and TRBJ1-2, with TRBD1 identical over 12 bases. The CDR3 totals 16 residues. The germline V gene has CDR1 KGHSH and CDR2 LQKENI. V lost 1 base to trimming and J lost 4 bases; unmatched junction nucleotides: 4. The DNA of the CDR3 is TGTGCCAGCTCACCACGGGGACAGGGGGCAGGCTATGGCTACACCTTC. Translation: CASSPRGQGAGYGYTF.

This chain joins TRBV6-1 and TRBJ1-5; D perhaps matches TRBD1 (6 bases). This CDR3 comprises 15 residues. V dropped 4 bases and J dropped 1 base, with 11 bases sitting between them. The germline V gene has CDR1 MNHNS and CDR2 SASEGT. The CDR3 reads CASSASGGSNQPQHF. CDR3 sequence (DNA): TGTGCCAGCAGTGCTTCCGGGGGCAGCAATCAGCCCCAGCATTTT.

This clone occurred a few times. The V gene is TRBV10-2, the J gene TRBJ1-5, with D perhaps matching TRBD1 (5 bases). CDR3 length equals 13 residues. V shed 8 bases and J shed 3 bases, with 11 bases lying between them. The germline CDR1 and CDR2 sequences are WSHSY and SAAADI. The CDR3 DNA sequence: TGCGCCAGCGCCCGGGGGGACAATCAGCCCCAGCATTTT. This encodes CASARGDNQPQHF.

This clone was detected only a few times. The chain has TRBV4-3 and TRBJ2-5; 8 nucleotides align to TRBD1. The V gene's germline CDR1 is LGHNA and CDR2 YSLEER. The V and J ends lost 0 bases and 5 bases, in that order; junction bases with no gene match: 5. This CDR3 contains 15 residues. CDR3: CASSQDQGALETQYF. The CDR3 DNA is TGCGCCAGCAGCCAAGACCAGGGGGCGTTGGAGACCCAGTACTTC.

This clone appeared once. This chain joins TRBV4-2 and TRBJ2-1; D call uncertain. Germline-derived CDR1 and CDR2 are LGHNA and YNFKEQ. The CDR3 totals 17 residues. Trimming cost V 4 bases and J 2 bases, with 18 bases left between them. Written as DNA, the CDR3 is TGTGCCAGCAGCCCCCTCGGTTCGGCATCCCCCTACAATGAGCAGTTCTTC. Its translation is CASSPLGSASPYNEQFF.

The genes are TRBV5-4 and TRBJ2-2; 9 nucleotides match TRBD2. V shed 10 bases and J 5 bases; nucleotides not matched to a gene: 12. Germline loops: CDR1 SGHNT, CDR2 YYREEE (reference sequence). The CDR3 is 15 amino acids. CDR3 loop: CAQHFGGRATGELFF. Written as DNA, the CDR3 is TGTGCCCAGCATTTCGGCGGGAGGGCTACCGGGGAGCTGTTTTTT.

A few counts support this clone. The sample carries other DNA sequences with the same CDR3. The chain joins TRBV5-4 to TRBJ2-7; unclear D gene. The CDR3 runs 14 residues. Trimming left V 4 bases short and J 0 bases short, with 11 bases between. CDR1 and CDR2 (germline): SGHNT, YYREEE (reference sequence). CDR3 DNA sequence: TGTGCCAGCAGCCCGACGGGCGTCTCCTACGAGCAGTACTTC. It translates to CASSPTGVSYEQYF.

This clone appeared once. The rearrangement links TRBV7-9 to TRBJ1-6, with D possibly being TRBD1 (5 bases). Germline V gives CDR1 SEHNR, CDR2 FQNEAQ (reference sequence). The ends were cut back, 1 base at V and 7 bases at J, with 11 bases in the middle. This CDR3 spans 15 amino acids. The CDR3 region is CASSLEQGSNSPLHF. The CDR3 DNA sequence: TGTGCCAGCAGCTTAGAGCAGGGAAGCAATTCACCCCTCCACTTT.